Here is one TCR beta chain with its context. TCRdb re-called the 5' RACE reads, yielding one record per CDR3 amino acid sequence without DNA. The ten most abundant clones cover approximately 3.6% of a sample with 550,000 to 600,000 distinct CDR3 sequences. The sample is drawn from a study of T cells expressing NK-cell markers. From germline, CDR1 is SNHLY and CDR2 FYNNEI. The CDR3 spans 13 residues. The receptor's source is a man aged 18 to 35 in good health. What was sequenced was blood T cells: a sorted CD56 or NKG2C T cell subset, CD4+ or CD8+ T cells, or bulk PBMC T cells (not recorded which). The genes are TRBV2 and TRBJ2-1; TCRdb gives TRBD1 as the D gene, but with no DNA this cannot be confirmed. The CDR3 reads CASPGPHWGEQFF.